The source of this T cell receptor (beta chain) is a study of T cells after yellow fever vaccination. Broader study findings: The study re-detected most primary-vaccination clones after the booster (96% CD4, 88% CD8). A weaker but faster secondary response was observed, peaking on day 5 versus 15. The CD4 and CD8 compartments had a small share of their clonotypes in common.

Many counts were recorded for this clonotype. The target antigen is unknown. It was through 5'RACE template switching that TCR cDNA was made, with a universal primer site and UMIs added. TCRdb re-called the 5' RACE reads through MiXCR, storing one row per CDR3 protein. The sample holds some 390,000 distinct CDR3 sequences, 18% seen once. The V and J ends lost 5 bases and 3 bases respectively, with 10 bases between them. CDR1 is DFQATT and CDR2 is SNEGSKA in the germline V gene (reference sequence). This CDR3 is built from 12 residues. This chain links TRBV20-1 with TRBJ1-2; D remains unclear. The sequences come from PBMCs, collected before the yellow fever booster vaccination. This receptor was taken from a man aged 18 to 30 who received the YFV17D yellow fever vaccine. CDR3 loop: CSAGKRDYGYTF. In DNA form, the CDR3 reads TGCAGTGCTGGTAAAAGGGACTATGGCTACACCTTC.